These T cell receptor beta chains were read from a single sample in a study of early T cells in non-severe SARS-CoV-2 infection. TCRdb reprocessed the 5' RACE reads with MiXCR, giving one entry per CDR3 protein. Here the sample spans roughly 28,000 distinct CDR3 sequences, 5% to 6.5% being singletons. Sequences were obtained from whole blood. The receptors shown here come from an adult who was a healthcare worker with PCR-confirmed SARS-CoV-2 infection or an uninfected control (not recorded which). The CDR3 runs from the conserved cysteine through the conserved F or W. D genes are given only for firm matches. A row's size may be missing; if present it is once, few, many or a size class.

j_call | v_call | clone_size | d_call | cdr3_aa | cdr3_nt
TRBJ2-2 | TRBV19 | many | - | CASHRAALNTGELFF | TGTGCCAGTCACCGAGCGGCCTTGAACACCGGGGAGCTGTTTTTT
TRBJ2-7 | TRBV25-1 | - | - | CASSEFSRGAGDEQYF | TGTGCCAGCAGTGAATTCTCTCGGGGGGCTGGCGACGAGCAGTACTTC
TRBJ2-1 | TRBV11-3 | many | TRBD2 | CASSNGGLGLANNEQFF | TGTGCCAGCAGCAACGGAGGACTTGGACTAGCGAACAATGAGCAGTTCTTC
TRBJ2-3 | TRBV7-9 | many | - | CASSPRGTDTQYF | TGTGCCAGCAGCCCCAGGGGCACAGATACGCAGTATTTT
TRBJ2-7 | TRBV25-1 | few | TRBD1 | CASSDETGFFDEQYF | TGTGCCAGCAGTGACGAGACAGGGTTCTTCGACGAGCAGTACTTC
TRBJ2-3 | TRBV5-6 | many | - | CASRPLRPSTDTQYF | TGTGCCAGCAGGCCGCTTAGACCTAGCACAGATACGCAGTATTTT
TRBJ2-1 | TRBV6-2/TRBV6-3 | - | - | CASSYSAGQRLNNEQFF | TGTGCCAGCAGTTACTCGGCGGGACAGCGGCTAAACAATGAGCAGTTCTTC
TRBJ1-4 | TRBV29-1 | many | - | CSVSPVGATNEKLFF | TGCAGCGTCAGCCCCGTGGGTGCAACTAATGAAAAACTGTTTTTT
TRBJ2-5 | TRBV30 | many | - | CAWSVGTQETQYF | TGTGCCTGGAGTGTAGGGACCCAAGAGACCCAGTACTTC
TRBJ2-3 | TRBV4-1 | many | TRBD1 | CASSPRGRSAGSTDTQYF | TGCGCCAGCAGCCCCAGGGGGAGATCGGCAGGAAGCACAGATACGCAGTATTTT
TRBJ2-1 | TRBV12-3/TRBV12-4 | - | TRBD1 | CASRGTGNEQFF | TGTGCCAGCAGGGGGACAGGGAATGAGCAGTTCTTC